This T cell receptor (beta chain) is from a study of graft-versus-host responses after intestinal transplantation. Study-wide context: As for transplant type, recipients had multivisceral, liver-intestinal, or isolated intestinal grafts. The study's findings and limits: GvH clones turned up in recipient marrow; some had shown up first in ileum or blood. Peak circulating GvH clone levels tracked with early post-transplant HvG declines.

CDR1 and CDR2 (germline): LGHNA, YSLEER. V was clipped by 0 bases and J by 0 bases; unmatched bases: 8. The CDR3 runs 19 residues. Regarding this clone: The target antigen is unknown.

Measured with immunoSEQ multiplex PCR; TCRdb has only the in-frame clones, and not every one. The sample holds about 98,000 clones, about 82% seen once. Specimen: PBMCs, collected 255 days after intestinal transplant. The clonotype originates from a human patient who received an intestinal transplant, so some T cells may come from the graft donor. The chain uses TRBV4-3 and TRBJ2-6, with TRBD1 matching over 7 bases. The CDR3 DNA sequence: TGCGCCAGCAGCCAAGACCTCGGACAGGTTTTCTCTGGGGCCAACGTCCTGACTTTC. As protein: CASSQDLGQVFSGANVLTF.